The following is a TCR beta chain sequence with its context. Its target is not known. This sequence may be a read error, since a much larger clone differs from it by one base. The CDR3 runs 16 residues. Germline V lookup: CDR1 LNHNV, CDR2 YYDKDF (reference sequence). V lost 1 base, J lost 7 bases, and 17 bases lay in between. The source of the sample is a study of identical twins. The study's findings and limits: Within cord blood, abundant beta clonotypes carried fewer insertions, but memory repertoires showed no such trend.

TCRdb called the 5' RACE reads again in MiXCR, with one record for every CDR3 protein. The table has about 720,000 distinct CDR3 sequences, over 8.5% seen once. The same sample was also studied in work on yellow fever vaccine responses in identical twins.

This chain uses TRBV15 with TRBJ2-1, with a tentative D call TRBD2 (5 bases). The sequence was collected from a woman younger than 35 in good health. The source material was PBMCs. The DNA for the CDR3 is TGTGCCACCAGCAGAGGTTCGATAGCGAGAGCGAATGAGCAGTTCTTC. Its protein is CATSRGSIARANEQFF.